Presented here are 13 T cell receptor beta chains from one specimen sequenced in a study of glioma-infiltrating T cells. TCR alpha and beta CDR3 regions were amplified from RNA using iRepertoire nested multiplex PCR. TCRdb re-called the multiplex PCR reads with MiXCR, one entry per CDR3 protein. The sample holds about 400,000 distinct CDR3 sequences, 35% to 45% seen once. The specimen was glioma tissue, nonneoplastic brain tissue, or PBMCs (not recorded which). The receptors stem from a human donor with low-grade glioma or glioblastoma, undergoing nonglioma brain surgery, or in good health (not recorded which).

This clonotype has a count of ten or more. The rearrangement uses TRBV28 and TRBJ2-7; 9 bases map to TRBD2. Germline V gives CDR1 MDHEN, CDR2 SYDVKM. Trimming at V came to 5 bases and at J to 4 bases, leaving 3 bases not matched to a gene. The CDR3 runs 13 residues. The CDR3 DNA reads TGTGCCAGCAGTAGCGGGAGGCTGTACGAGCAGTACTTC. This gives the protein CASSSGRLYEQYF.

This chain joins TRBV28 and TRBJ2-7, with D perhaps matching TRBD2 (5 bases). Trimming took 5 bases from V and 1 from J, leaving 18 bases between them. The CDR3 sequence is 16 residues long. Germline assignment: CDR1 MDHEN and CDR2 SYDVKM. The CDR3 nucleotides are TGTGCCAGCAGTCTCACTCAAACCGGGGATTCCTACGAGCAGTACTTC. Amino acid sequence: CASSLTQTGDSYEQYF.

This clonotype was seen at least ten times. The rearrangement uses TRBV15 and TRBJ2-3; 13 bases fit TRBD2. Germline V gives CDR1 LNHNV, CDR2 YYDKDF (reference sequence). Losses at the gene ends were 1 base for V and 2 bases for J; bases not matched to a gene: 3. The CDR3 has 17 residues. CDR3 amino acids: CATSRGTSGGITDTQYF. In DNA, the CDR3 is TGTGCCACCAGCAGAGGGACTAGCGGGGGTATCACAGATACGCAGTATTTT.

V gene TRBV7-2 combines with J gene TRBJ2-7; TRBD1 might be the D (6 bases). The CDR3 spans 13 residues. V lost 5 bases and J 3 bases, leaving 11 bases between the germline ends. Germline-derived CDR1 and CDR2 are SGHTA and FQGNSA. As DNA, the CDR3 is TGTACCAGCAGCCCCACAGGGTTCTACGAGCAGTACTTC. It is translated as CTSSPTGFYEQYF.

The rearrangement links TRBV29-1 to TRBJ1-2; no clear D. Germline loops: CDR1 SQVTM, CDR2 ANQGSEA. Trimming cost V 6 bases and J 3 bases, with 14 bases left between them. The CDR3 covers 13 residues. CDR3 bases: TGCAGCGTACGACCTGGCCAGGACTATGGCTACACCTTC. Amino acid sequence: CSVRPGQDYGYTF.

A note on this clonotype: Since a much larger clone is just one base distant, this may be a read error. J is TRBJ2-7 and V is TRBV27; weak D call: TRBD1 (6 bases). Germline values: CDR1 MNHEY, CDR2 SMNVEV (reference sequence). Trimming took 8 bases from V and 8 from J, leaving 22 bases between them. The CDR3 extends over 14 amino acids. CDR3 nucleotides: TGTGCCAGCTCCAGTTTACACAGGGTGTACAAGCAGTACTTC. This codes for CASSSLHRVYKQYF.

This clonotype has a handful of counts. The chain uses TRBV12-3 or TRBV12-4 and TRBJ1-1, with D perhaps matching TRBD1 (5 bases). The CDR3 extends over 14 amino acids. Between the trimmed V and J ends, which lost 2 bases and 8 bases, there was a span of 15 bases. The CDR3 nucleotides are TGTGCCAGCAGTTTACCGGGGGATTCGCGAGAAGCTTTCTTT. This sequence encodes CASSLPGDSREAFF.

The table lists this clonotype with a few counts. This chain links TRBV5-1 with TRBJ1-1; unclear D gene. Per the germline V gene, CDR1 is SGHRS and CDR2 is YFSETQ. Trimming left V 0 bases short and J 6 bases short, with 12 bases between. This CDR3 contains 14 residues. CDR3 DNA: TGCGCCAGCAGCTTGGAAAATTGGGAGGCTGAAGCTTTCTTT. This gives the protein CASSLENWEAEAFF.

The table lists this clonotype with many counts. The genes are TRBV6-2 or TRBV6-3 and TRBJ2-7, with no clear D. V shed 6 bases and J shed 2 bases, with 17 bases lying between them. The germline V gene has CDR1 MNHEY and CDR2 SVGEGT. CDR3 length equals 15 residues. CDR3 in DNA: TGTGCCAGCAGCTACCGCCGCGAAGCACCCTACGAGCAGTACTTC. Amino acid sequence: CASSYRREAPYEQYF.

The CDR3 DNA reads as TGCGCCAGCAGCAAAGGGGCAGGGGCTAGGACAGATACGCAGTATTTT. Translated, it gives CASSKGAGARTDTQYF. V and J are TRBV4-1 and TRBJ2-3; tentative D call: TRBD1 (6 bases). Germline V gene lookup returns CDR1 MGHRA and CDR2 YSYEKL. This CDR3 is built from 16 residues. The V end lost 5 bases, the J end lost 3 bases, and 18 bases lay between the germline ends.

The rearrangement joins TRBV12-3 or TRBV12-4 to TRBJ1-5; the D is unclear. The CDR3 extends over 15 amino acids. Trimming shortened V by 5 bases and J by 5 bases, and 16 bases separated the two germline ends. Here the CDR3 reads CASSKAREVDQPQHF. The DNA for the CDR3 is TGTGCCAGCAGTAAGGCCCGGGAGGTGGATCAGCCCCAGCATTTT.

This clonotype was recorded a few times. The rearrangement uses TRBV7-8 and TRBJ2-7, with a possible D match to TRBD2 (6 bases). Looked up from germline, CDR1 is SGHVS and CDR2 is FQNEAQ. Trimming left V 5 bases short and J 5 bases short, with 13 bases between. This CDR3 region has 13 residues. CDR3 protein: CASSPPGRNEQYF. The CDR3 coding sequence is TGTGCCAGCAGCCCCCCAGGGAGGAACGAGCAGTACTTC.

This clonotype was seen a few times. The chain links TRBV7-2 to TRBJ1-1, with 12 positions matching TRBD1. This CDR3 comprises 15 residues. Germline V gives CDR1 SGHTA, CDR2 FQGNSA. The V segment lost 0 bases and the J segment 10 bases; nucleotides outside the gene matches: 6. CDR3 amino acids: CASSLATGQGAAAFF. The CDR3 nucleotides read TGTGCCAGCAGCTTAGCGACGGGACAGGGGGCGGCAGCTTTCTTT.